Listed here are 2 T cell receptor beta chains from one sample, sequenced in a study of read filtering for tumor transcriptome and immune sequencing. Molecular barcoded adaptors covering alpha/delta and beta/gamma chains were used on 400 ng RNA. MiXCR, run by TCRdb on the reads, gives a single entry per CDR3 protein. The table includes about 58,000 distinct CDR3 sequences, 10% to 15% detected once. The sample consisted of a population of CD138-negative cells sorted from bone marrow. The source is a donor aged 40 or over with multiple myeloma.

About this clonotype: This sequence may be a read error, since a much larger clone differs from it by one base. V and J are TRBV29-1 and TRBJ1-1; D is unresolved. Trimming removed 5 bases at V and 10 bases at J, with 11 bases between. CDR3 length: 10 amino acids. Germline V gene sequence: CDR1 SQVTM, CDR2 ANQGSEA. CDR3 DNA: TGCAGCGTTTGTAGGGCGCGAGCTTTCTTT. Its protein is CSVCRARAFF.

This clonotype was counted ten times or more. CDR3 protein: CASSEILAGGIGAETQYF. CDR3 sequence (DNA): TGTGCCAGCAGTGAAATCCTAGCGGGGGGTATCGGTGCGGAGACCCAGTACTTC. The V and J genes are TRBV6-1 and TRBJ2-5; 11 nucleotides agree with TRBD2. Germline CDR1 is MNHNS and CDR2 is SASEGT. J was trimmed by 5 bases and V by 2 bases; bases with no gene match: 13. The CDR3 is 18 amino acids.